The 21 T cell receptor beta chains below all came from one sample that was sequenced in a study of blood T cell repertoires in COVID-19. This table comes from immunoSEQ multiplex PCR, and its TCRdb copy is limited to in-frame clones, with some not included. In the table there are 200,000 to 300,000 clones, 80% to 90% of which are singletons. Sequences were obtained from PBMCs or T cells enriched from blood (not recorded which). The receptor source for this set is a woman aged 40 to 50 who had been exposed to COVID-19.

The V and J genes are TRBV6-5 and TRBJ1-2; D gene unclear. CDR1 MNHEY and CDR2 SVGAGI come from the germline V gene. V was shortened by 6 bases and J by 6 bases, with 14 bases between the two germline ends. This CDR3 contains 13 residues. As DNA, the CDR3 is TGTGCCAGCAGGCAGACAATAAAAAATGGCTACACCTTC. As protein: CASRQTIKNGYTF.

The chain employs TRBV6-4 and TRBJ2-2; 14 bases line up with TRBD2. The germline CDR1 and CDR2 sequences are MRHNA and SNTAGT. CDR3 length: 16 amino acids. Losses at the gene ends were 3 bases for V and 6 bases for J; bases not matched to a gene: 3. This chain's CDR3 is CASSEGLAGVAGELFF. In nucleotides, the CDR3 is TGTGCCAGCAGTGAGGGACTAGCGGGAGTTGCCGGGGAGCTGTTTTTT.

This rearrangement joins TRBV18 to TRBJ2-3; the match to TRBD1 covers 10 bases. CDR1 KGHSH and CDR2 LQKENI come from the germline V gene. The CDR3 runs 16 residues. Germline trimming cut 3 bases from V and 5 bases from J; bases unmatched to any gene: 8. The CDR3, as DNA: TGTGCCAGCTCACCCTGGGGACAGGGGATTGGAGATACGCAGTATTTT. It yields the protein CASSPWGQGIGDTQYF.

The CDR3 reads CASSASGKTGELFF. CDR3 DNA: TGTGCCAGCAGCGCAAGCGGGAAGACCGGGGAGCTGTTTTTT. The rearrangement joins TRBV7-3 to TRBJ2-2; 7 nucleotides align to TRBD2. Germline values: CDR1 SGHTA, CDR2 FQGTGA. V was pared by 5 bases and J by 5 bases, with 5 bases of the junction left unmatched. The CDR3 is made up of 14 amino acids.

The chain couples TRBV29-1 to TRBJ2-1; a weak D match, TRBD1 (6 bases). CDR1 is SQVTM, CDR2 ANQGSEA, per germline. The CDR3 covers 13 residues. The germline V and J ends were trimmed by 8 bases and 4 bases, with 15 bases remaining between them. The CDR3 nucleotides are TGCAGCCTAAGACAGGAGTTATACAATGAGCAGTTCTTC. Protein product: CSLRQELYNEQFF.

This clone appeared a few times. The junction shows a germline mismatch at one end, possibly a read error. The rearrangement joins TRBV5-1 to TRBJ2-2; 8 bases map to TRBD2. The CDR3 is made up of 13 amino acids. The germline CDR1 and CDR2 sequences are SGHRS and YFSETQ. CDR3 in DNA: TGTGCCAGCACTAGCGGCAACACCGGGGAGCTGTTTTTT. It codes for CASTSGNTGELFF. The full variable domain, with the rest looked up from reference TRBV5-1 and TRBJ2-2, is KAGVTQTPRYLIKTRGQQVTLSCSPISGHRSVSWYQQTPGQGLQFLFEYFSETQRNKGNFPGRFSGRQFSNSRSEMNVSTLELGDSALYLCASTSGNTGELFFGEGSRLTVL.

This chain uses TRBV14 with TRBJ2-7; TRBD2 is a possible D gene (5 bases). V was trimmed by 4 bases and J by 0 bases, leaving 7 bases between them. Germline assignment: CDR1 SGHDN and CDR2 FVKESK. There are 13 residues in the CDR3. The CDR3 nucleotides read TGTGCCAGCAGCCGCCGGGACTCCTACGAGCAGTACGTC. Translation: CASSRRDSYEQYV.

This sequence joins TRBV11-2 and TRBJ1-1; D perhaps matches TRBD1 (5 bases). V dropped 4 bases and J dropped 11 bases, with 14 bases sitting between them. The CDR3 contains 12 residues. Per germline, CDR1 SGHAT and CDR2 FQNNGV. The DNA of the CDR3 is TGTGCCAGCAGCTCCCAGGAGCCAGGGGCTTTCTTT. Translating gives CASSSQEPGAFF. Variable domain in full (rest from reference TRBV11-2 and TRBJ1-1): EAGVAQSPRYKIIEKRQSVAFWCNPISGHATLYWYQQILGQGPKLLIQFQNNGVVDDSQLPKDRFSAERLKGVDSTLKIQPAKLEDSAVYLCASSSQEPGAFFGQGTRLTVV.

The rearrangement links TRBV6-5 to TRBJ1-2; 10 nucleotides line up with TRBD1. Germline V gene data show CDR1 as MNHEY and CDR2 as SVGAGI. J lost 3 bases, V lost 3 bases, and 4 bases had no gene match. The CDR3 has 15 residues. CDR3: CASSYRQGAHYGYTF. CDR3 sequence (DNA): TGTGCCAGCAGTTATAGACAGGGGGCTCACTATGGCTACACCTTC.

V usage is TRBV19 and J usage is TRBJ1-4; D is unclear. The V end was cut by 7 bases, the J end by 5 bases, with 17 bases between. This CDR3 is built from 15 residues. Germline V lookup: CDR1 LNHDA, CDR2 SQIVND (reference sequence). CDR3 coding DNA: TGTGCCAGTACCACTCCGGAGGGCGGGAATGAAAAACTGTTTTTT. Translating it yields CASTTPEGGNEKLFF.

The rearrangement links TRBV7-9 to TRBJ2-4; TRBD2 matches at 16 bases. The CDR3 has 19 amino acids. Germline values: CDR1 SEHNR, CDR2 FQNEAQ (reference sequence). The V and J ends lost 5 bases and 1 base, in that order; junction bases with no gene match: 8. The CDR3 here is CASSDGTSGGAPAKNIQYF. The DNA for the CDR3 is TGTGCCAGCAGCGATGGGACTAGCGGGGGGGCCCCGGCCAAAAACATTCAGTACTTC.

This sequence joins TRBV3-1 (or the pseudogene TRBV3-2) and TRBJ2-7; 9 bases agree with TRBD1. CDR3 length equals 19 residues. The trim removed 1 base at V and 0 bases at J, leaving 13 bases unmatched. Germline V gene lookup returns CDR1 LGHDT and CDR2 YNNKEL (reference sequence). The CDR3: CASSQGYIPGQGVSYEQYV. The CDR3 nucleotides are TGTGCCAGCAGCCAAGGCTACATTCCGGGACAGGGTGTCTCCTACGAGCAGTACGTC.

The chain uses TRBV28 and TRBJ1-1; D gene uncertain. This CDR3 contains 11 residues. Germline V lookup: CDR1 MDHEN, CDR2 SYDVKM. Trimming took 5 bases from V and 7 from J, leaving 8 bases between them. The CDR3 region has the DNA TGTGCCAGCAGTCTCCTTCGTGAAGCTTTCTTT. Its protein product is CASSLLREAFF.

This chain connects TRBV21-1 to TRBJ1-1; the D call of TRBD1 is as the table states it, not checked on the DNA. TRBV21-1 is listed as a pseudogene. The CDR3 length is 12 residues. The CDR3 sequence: CASREQGTEAFF. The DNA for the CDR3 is TGTGCCAGCAGGGAGCAGGGAACGGAAGCTTTCTTT.

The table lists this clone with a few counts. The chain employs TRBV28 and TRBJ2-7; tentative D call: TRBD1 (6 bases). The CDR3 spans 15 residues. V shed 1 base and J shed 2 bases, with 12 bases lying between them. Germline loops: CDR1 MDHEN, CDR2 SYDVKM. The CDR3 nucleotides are TGTGCCAGCAGTTTATCCCCGGGACACACCTACGAGCAGTACTTC. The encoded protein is CASSLSPGHTYEQYF.

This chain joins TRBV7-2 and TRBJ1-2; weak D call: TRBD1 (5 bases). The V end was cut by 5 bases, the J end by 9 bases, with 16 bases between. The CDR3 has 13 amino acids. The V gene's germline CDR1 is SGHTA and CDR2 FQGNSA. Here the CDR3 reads CASSDGRGRSYTF. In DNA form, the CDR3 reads TGTGCCAGCAGCGATGGGAGGGGTCGAAGCTACACCTTC.

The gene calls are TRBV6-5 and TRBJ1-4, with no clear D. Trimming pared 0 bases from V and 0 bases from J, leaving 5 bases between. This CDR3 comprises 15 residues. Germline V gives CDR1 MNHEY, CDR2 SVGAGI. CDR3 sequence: CASSYSTATNEKLFF. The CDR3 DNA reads TGTGCCAGCAGTTACTCGACTGCAACTAATGAAAAACTGTTTTTT.

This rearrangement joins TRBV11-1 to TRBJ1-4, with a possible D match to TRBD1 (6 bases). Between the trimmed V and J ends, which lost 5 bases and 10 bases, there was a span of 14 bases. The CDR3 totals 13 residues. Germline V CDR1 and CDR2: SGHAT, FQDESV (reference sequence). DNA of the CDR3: TGTGCCAGCAGCCCGGCGGGGGCAGGAAAACTGTTTTTT. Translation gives CASSPAGAGKLFF.

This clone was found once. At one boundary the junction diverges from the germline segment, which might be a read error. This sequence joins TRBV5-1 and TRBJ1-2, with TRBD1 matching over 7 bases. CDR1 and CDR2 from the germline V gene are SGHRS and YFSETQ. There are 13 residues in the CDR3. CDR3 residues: CASSLGGGHGYTF. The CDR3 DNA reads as TGTGCCAGCAGCTTGGGAGGGGGCCATGGCTACACCTTC.

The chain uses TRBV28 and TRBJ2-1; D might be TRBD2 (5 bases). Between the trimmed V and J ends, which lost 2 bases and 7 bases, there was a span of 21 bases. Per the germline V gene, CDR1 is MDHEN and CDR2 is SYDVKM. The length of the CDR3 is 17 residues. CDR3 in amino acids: CASSLPPWSARGNEQFF. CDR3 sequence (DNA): TGTGCCAGCAGTTTACCCCCTTGGAGCGCCCGGGGAAATGAGCAGTTCTTC.

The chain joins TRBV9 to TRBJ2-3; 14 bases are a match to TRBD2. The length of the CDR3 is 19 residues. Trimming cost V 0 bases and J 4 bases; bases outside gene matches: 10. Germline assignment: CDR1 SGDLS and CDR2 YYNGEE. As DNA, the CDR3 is TGTGCCAGCAGCGTAGGAGGGGGACCGGGACTAGCGGGAGCAGATACGCAGTATTTT. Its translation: CASSVGGGPGLAGADTQYF.